This T cell receptor (beta chain) comes out of a study of response to subunit inactivated influenza vaccine. The study's findings and limits: After each seasonal influenza vaccination, few new T cells are recruited, the authors suggested.

Comments on this clonotype: What it binds is unknown.

TCRdb reprocessed the RT-PCR reads with MiXCR, giving one entry per CDR3 protein. The data hold more than 550,000 distinct CDR3 sequences, with about an eighth observed a single time. The V gene's germline CDR1 is MNHEY and CDR2 SVGEGT. This CDR3 is built from 12 residues. V was shortened by 8 bases and J by 1 base, with 8 bases between the two germline ends. The chain recombines TRBV6-2 or TRBV6-3 with TRBJ2-5; D call uncertain. Material: PBMCs from blood, obtained on the day of vaccination. This sequence originates from a man aged 45-60 years who received an inactivated influenza vaccine. In DNA, the CDR3 is TGTGCCAGCGCCGGGTTCCAAGAGACCCAGTACTTC. Translation: CASAGFQETQYF.